A selection of T cell receptor beta chains follows, all from one sample in a study of cytomegalovirus exposure and HLA in healthy donors. Only in-frame clones appear in the TCRdb table, and some are missing; sequencing was by immunoSEQ multiplex PCR. The top ten hold around 1.5% of the sample, which has 150,000 to 180,000 clones, about three quarters seen once. Sequencing input: PBMCs. The receptors were gathered from a man between 18 and 35 years old in good health and CMV-seronegative. Each CDR3 is given with its conserved first and last residue. D genes are given only for firm matches. Only some rows state a clone size, as once, few, many or a class for expanded clones.

CDR3aa	CDR3nt	abundance	d_gene	v_gene	j_gene	len
CASSLAQRPDTQYF	TGTGCCAGCAGCTTGGCCCAGCGGCCAGATACGCAGTATTTT	-	-	TRBV5-4	TRBJ2-3	14
CASSSPGTSGAYEQYF	TGTGCCAGCAGCTCTCCTGGGACTAGCGGCGCCTACGAGCAGTACTTC	-	TRBD2	TRBV7-9	TRBJ2-7	16
CASSETGGGHPQHF	TGTGCCAGCAGTGAAACCGGGGGTGGGCACCCCCAGCATTTT	-	-	TRBV25-1	TRBJ1-5	14
CASRGEVPVGGYTF	TGTGCCAGCAGGGGGGAGGTCCCCGTTGGGGGCTACACCTTC	-	-	TRBV6-5	TRBJ1-2	14
CASSQAGGGVPYEQYF	TGCGCCAGCAGCCAAGCAGGAGGGGGCGTCCCGTACGAGCAGTACTTC	-	-	TRBV4-3	TRBJ2-7	16
CASSVKLGDEPQHF	TGCGCCAGCAGCGTCAAGTTAGGAGACGAGCCCCAGCATTTT	-	-	TRBV5-1	TRBJ1-5	14
CASSLSVSGSYNEQFF	TGTGCCAGCAGTTTATCGGTTAGCGGGAGCTACAATGAGCAGTTCTTC	-	TRBD2	TRBV27	TRBJ2-1	16
CASSLVLGGRQTQYF	TGTGCCAGCAGCTTAGTATTGGGCGGGCGACAGACCCAGTACTTC	-	-	TRBV7-2	TRBJ2-5	15
CASSPSSRADTQYF	TGTGCCAGCTCACCATCCTCACGGGCAGATACGCAGTATTTT	-	-	TRBV18	TRBJ2-3	14
CASSFFQGGGGYTF	TGTGCCAGCAGCTTTTTCCAAGGGGGCGGGGGCTACACCTTC	-	TRBD1	TRBV7-9	TRBJ1-2	14
CASSVGTPSGLAVFSGANVLTF	TGTGCCAGCAGCGTAGGGACTCCCTCGGGACTAGCGGTGTTCTCTGGGGCCAACGTCCTGACTTTC	once	TRBD2	TRBV9	TRBJ2-6	22
CASSPLPGQGYGELFF	TGCGCCAGCAGCCCTCTACCGGGACAGGGGTACGGGGAGCTGTTTTTT	-	TRBD1	TRBV4-1	TRBJ2-2	16
CASSFPRTGDVGYTF	TGTGCCAGCAGCTTCCCAAGGACAGGGGATGTTGGCTACACCTTC	-	TRBD1	TRBV13	TRBJ1-2	15
CASSLTSEGGELFF	TGCGCCAGCAGCCTGACTAGCGAGGGCGGGGAGCTGTTTTTT	-	TRBD2	TRBV5-1	TRBJ2-2	14
CASSRGQGKLFF	TGTGCCAGCAGCCGGGGACAGGGAAAACTGTTTTTT	-	TRBD1	TRBV28	TRBJ1-4	12
CASSLEHHNEQFF	TGTGCCAGCAGCTTAGAACACCACAATGAGCAGTTCTTC	-	-	TRBV11-2	TRBJ2-1	13
CASSLEDRGPRELFF	TGTGCCAGCAGCTTGGAGGACAGGGGGCCCCGGGAGCTGTTTTTT	-	TRBD1	TRBV5-5	TRBJ2-2	15
CASSPPDRWSGNEQFF	TGTGCCAGCAGCCCCCCGGATCGGTGGAGTGGGAATGAGCAGTTCTTC	-	-	TRBV27	TRBJ2-1	16
CACSLGGRPYNEQFF	TGTGCCTGCTCCTTAGGCGGGAGGCCCTACAATGAGCAGTTCTTC	-	TRBD2	TRBV6-5	TRBJ2-1	15
CASTLDLGGFYEQYF	TGTGCCAGCACCTTGGACTTGGGGGGGTTCTACGAGCAGTACTTC	-	TRBD2	TRBV7-2	TRBJ2-7	15
CASSSRTGGDTQYF	TGTGCCAGCAGCTCCCGGACAGGGGGGGATACGCAGTATTTT	few	TRBD1	TRBV9	TRBJ2-3	14
CASSIGQGAKNIQYF	TGTGCCAGTAGTATCGGGCAGGGGGCCAAAAACATTCAGTACTTC	-	-	TRBV19	TRBJ2-4	15
CASSDPGHPYEQYF	TGTGCCAGCAGTGACCCGGGACACCCCTACGAGCAGTACTTC	-	-	TRBV9	TRBJ2-7	14
CASSFGYRRPSYGYTF	TGTGCCAGCAGTTTCGGTTACAGGCGACCGAGCTATGGCTACACCTTC	few	-	TRBV28	TRBJ1-2	16
CASSPRGQPGSEQFF	TGTGCCAGCAGCCCGCGCGGCCAGCCGGGAAGTGAGCAGTTCTTC	-	-	TRBV11-2	TRBJ2-1	15
CASSFTGTGNTEAFF	TGTGCCAGCAGTTTCACCGGGACAGGGAACACTGAAGCTTTCTTT	-	TRBD1	TRBV6-5	TRBJ1-1	15
CASSTTSAAYEQYF	TGCGCCAGCAGCACAACTAGCGCTGCCTACGAGCAGTACTTC	-	TRBD2	TRBV5-1	TRBJ2-7	14
CSVVVRRGGGTQYF	TGCAGCGTTGTTGTCCGGAGAGGCGGCGGGACCCAGTACTTC	-	-	TRBV29-1	TRBJ2-5	14
CASTQPWTVDTEAFF	TGTGCCAGCACCCAACCCTGGACAGTTGACACTGAAGCTTTCTTT	-	-	TRBV2	TRBJ1-1	15
CAISESRLQETQYF	TGTGCCATCAGTGAGTCAAGACTCCAAGAGACCCAGTACTTC	-	-	TRBV10-3	TRBJ2-5	14
CASSYIAGTYEQYF	TGTGCCAGCAGCTACATAGCGGGAACCTACGAGCAGTACTTC	-	TRBD2	TRBV7-2	TRBJ2-7	14